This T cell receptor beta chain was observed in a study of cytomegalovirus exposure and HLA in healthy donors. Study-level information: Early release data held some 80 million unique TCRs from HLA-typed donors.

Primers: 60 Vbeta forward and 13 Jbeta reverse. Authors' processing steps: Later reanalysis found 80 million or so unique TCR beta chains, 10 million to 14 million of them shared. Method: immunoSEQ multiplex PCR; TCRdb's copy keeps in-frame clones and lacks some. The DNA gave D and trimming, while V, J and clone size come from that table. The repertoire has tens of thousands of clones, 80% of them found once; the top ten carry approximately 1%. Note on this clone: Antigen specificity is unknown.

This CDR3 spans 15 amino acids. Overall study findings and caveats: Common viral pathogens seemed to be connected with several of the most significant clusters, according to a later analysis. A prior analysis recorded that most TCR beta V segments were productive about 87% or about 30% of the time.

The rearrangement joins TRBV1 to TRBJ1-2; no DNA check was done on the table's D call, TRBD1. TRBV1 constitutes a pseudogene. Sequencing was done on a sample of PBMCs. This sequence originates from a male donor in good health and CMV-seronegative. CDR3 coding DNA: TGCACCAGCAGCGTGAGTCGGGACAAGGTTTATGGCTACACCTTC. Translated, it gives CTSSVSRDKVYGYTF.